This entry lists 23 T cell receptor beta chains sequenced from one sample in a study of cytomegalovirus exposure and HLA in healthy donors. PCR used 60 Vbeta primers and 13 Jbeta primers. Profiled with immunoSEQ multiplex PCR; TCRdb holds only in-frame clones, not every one. The sample yields under 150,000 clones, around 85% seen once. The sequencing sample was made of PBMCs. The source is a boy aged 5-17 years in good health and CMV-seronegative.

This clone was seen a single time. This chain links TRBV13 with TRBJ2-1, with TRBD2 identical over 9 bases. The CDR3 spans 17 residues. Germline assignment: CDR1 PRHDT and CDR2 FYEKMQ (reference sequence). The ends lost 0 bases at V and 1 base at J; junction bases unmatched: 4. The CDR3 DNA reads TGTGCCAGCAGCTTAGGGTCTAGCGGGATTTCCTACAATGAGCAGTTCTTC. This gives the protein CASSLGSSGISYNEQFF.

The genes are TRBV7-3 and TRBJ1-2, with a possible D match to TRBD1 (5 bases). Looked up from germline, CDR1 is SGHTA and CDR2 is FQGTGA. This CDR3 spans 15 amino acids. Trimming shortened V by 1 base and J by 0 bases, and 9 bases separated the two germline ends. The CDR3 is CASSLKQGPNYGYTF. In DNA form, the CDR3 reads TGTGCCAGCAGCTTAAAGCAGGGTCCTAACTATGGCTACACCTTC.

This clone was observed a few times. V gene TRBV5-4 combines with J gene TRBJ2-6, with D perhaps matching TRBD1 (5 bases). The CDR3 consists of 14 residues. Germline assignment: CDR1 SGHNT and CDR2 YYREEE (reference sequence). V lost 3 bases and J 3 bases, leaving 7 bases between the germline ends. This chain's CDR3 is CASSWQGGANVLTF. The CDR3 coding sequence is TGTGCCAGCAGCTGGCAGGGTGGGGCCAACGTCCTGACTTTC. The variable domain in full, completed from reference TRBV5-4 and TRBJ2-6, reads ETGVTQSPTHLIKTRGQQVTLRCSSQSGHNTVSWYQQALGQGPQFIFQYYREEENGRGNFPPRFSGLQFPNYSSELNVNALELDDSALYLCASSWQGGANVLTFGAGSRLTVL.

The V and J genes are TRBV9 and TRBJ2-7, with D possibly TRBD2 on 5 matching bases. The CDR3 has 14 amino acids. Per the germline V gene, CDR1 is SGDLS and CDR2 is YYNGEE. V lost 0 bases to trimming and J lost 0 bases, with 7 bases between them. The CDR3 coding sequence is TGTGCCAGCAGCGTAGAACTAGACTCCTACGAGCAGTACTTC. It codes for CASSVELDSYEQYF.

The chain combines TRBV5-4 with TRBJ2-1; D is perhaps TRBD2 (5 bases). CDR1 and CDR2 (germline): SGHNT, YYREEE (reference sequence). The CDR3 loop spans 14 amino acids. Trimming removed 1 base at V and 6 bases at J, with 11 bases between. The CDR3 bases are TGTGCCAGCAGCTTGCCGAGGGAGAGCAATGAGCAGTTCTTC. It is translated as CASSLPRESNEQFF.

The gene calls are TRBV2 and TRBJ1-4, with D possibly matching TRBD1 (5 bases). Germline CDR1 SNHLY, CDR2 FYNNEI. Trimming left V 1 base short and J 8 bases short, with 14 bases between. The CDR3 extends over 15 amino acids. Here the CDR3 DNA reads TGTGCCAGCAGTGAAGGGGGCGGGGTGGGGGAAAAACTGTTTTTT. Its protein is CASSEGGGVGEKLFF.

This clone has only one observation. The chain links TRBV6-7 to TRBJ2-2; 7 nucleotides match TRBD2. TRBV6-7 is an open reading frame whose function is uncertain. This CDR3 region has 16 residues. V lost 0 bases and J lost 6; bases outside the gene matches: 7. The DNA for the CDR3 is TGTGCCAGCAGTTACTCCCTCCGGGGAGGGGCCGGGGAGCTGTTTTTT. Its protein is CASSYSLRGGAGELFF.

This chain links TRBV7-9 with TRBJ2-1; the match to TRBD2 covers 7 bases. This CDR3 region has 17 residues. Germline lookup yields CDR1 SEHNR and CDR2 FQNEAQ (reference sequence). With V trimmed by 3 bases and J by 4 bases, 12 bases remained unmatched. The CDR3 DNA is TGTGCCAGCAGCTTCTACCCGGGACTACTAGGGTACAATGAGCAGTTCTTC. Its protein is CASSFYPGLLGYNEQFF.

The rearrangement uses TRBV7-2 and TRBJ1-5; D uncertain. The CDR3 extends over 15 amino acids. V lost 5 bases, J lost 1 base, and 12 bases lay in between. The germline V gene has CDR1 SGHTA and CDR2 FQGNSA. Here the CDR3 DNA reads TGTGCCAGCAGCGGAGAGCCGGGGAGCAATCAGCCCCAGCATTTT. This sequence encodes CASSGEPGSNQPQHF.

CDR3 coding DNA: TGTGCCAGCTCTATGACTAGCAACGTGGAGACCCAGTACTTC. Residues: CASSMTSNVETQYF. The chain couples TRBV25-1 to TRBJ2-5; TRBD2 matches 7 bases. V lost 8 bases to trimming and J lost 5 bases; unmatched junction nucleotides: 11. The germline CDR1 and CDR2 sequences are MGHDK and SYGVNS. The CDR3 contains 14 residues.

The chain couples TRBV7-9 to TRBJ2-2; the D gene is possibly TRBD2 (6 bases). CDR3 size: 18 residues. CDR1 and CDR2 (germline): SEHNR, FQNEAQ (reference sequence). The V end lost 7 bases, the J end lost 0 bases, and 21 bases lay between the germline ends. The CDR3 loop reads CASIAERWEEPNTGELFF. The CDR3, as DNA: TGTGCCAGCATCGCAGAACGGTGGGAGGAACCGAACACCGGGGAGCTGTTTTTT.

CDR3 region: CASSLTTPRQETQYF. Here the CDR3 DNA reads TGTGCCAGCAGCTTGACCACCCCGCGGCAAGAGACCCAGTACTTC. The chain is built from TRBV7-8 and TRBJ2-5, with D uncertain. Germline V gene sequence: CDR1 SGHVS, CDR2 FQNEAQ. CDR3 size: 15 residues. Trimming left V 3 bases short and J 2 bases short, with 13 bases between.

The chain employs TRBV18 and TRBJ1-3; D ambiguous. Germline assignment: CDR1 KGHSH and CDR2 LQKENI. V gave up 4 bases and J gave up 0 bases, with 10 bases separating them. The CDR3 runs 15 residues. The CDR3 DNA is TGTGCCAGCTCACGAGAAGTGATCTCTGGAAACACCATATATTTT. Translation gives CASSREVISGNTIYF.

This sequence joins TRBV5-1 and TRBJ2-5, with 7 bases identical to TRBD1. The CDR3 spans 14 residues. J lost 4 bases, V lost 4 bases, and 7 bases had no gene match. Germline-derived CDR1 and CDR2 are SGHRS and YFSETQ. The CDR3 DNA is TGCGCCAGCAGCCCGGACCGGACAGGAGAGACCCAGTACTTC. It is translated as CASSPDRTGETQYF.

This chain connects TRBV19 to TRBJ1-1; 7 nucleotides match TRBD1. CDR1 is LNHDA and CDR2 is SQIVND in the germline V gene (reference sequence). The CDR3 contains 15 residues. Germline trimming cut 2 bases from V and 1 base from J; bases unmatched to any gene: 4. CDR3 residues: CASSISQGGNTEAFF. CDR3 nucleotides: TGTGCCAGTAGTATATCCCAGGGGGGGAACACTGAAGCTTTCTTT.

CDR3 loop: CASSFAGQDVRDPRTQYF. The CDR3 bases are TGTGCCAGCAGCTTCGCGGGACAGGACGTCCGGGACCCTCGGACCCAGTACTTC. The chain couples TRBV11-2 to TRBJ2-5; 8 bases are a match to TRBD1. The trim removed 3 bases at V and 7 bases at J, leaving 19 bases unmatched. The V gene's germline CDR1 is SGHAT and CDR2 FQNNGV. The CDR3 loop spans 18 amino acids. Full variable domain (outside the CDR3, taken from reference TRBV11-2 and TRBJ2-5): EAGVAQSPRYKIIEKRQSVAFWCNPISGHATLYWYQQILGQGPKLLIQFQNNGVVDDSQLPKDRFSAERLKGVDSTLKIQPAKLEDSAVYLCASSFAGQDVRDPRTQYFGPGTRLLVL.

The gene calls are TRBV30 and TRBJ2-1; 13 bases are shared with TRBD2. V was clipped by 5 bases and J by 7 bases; unmatched bases: 8. Per germline, CDR1 GTSNPN and CDR2 SVGIG (reference sequence). The CDR3 covers 15 residues. The CDR3 loop is CAWQRGLAGRNEQFF. The CDR3 DNA follows: TGTGCCTGGCAAAGGGGACTAGCGGGAAGGAATGAGCAGTTCTTC.

This clone was seen more than once but under ten times. This rearrangement joins TRBV6-5 to TRBJ1-5, with a weak D call TRBD1 (5 bases). The CDR3 has 15 residues. Germline V lookup: CDR1 MNHEY, CDR2 SVGAGI. V dropped 6 bases and J dropped 3 bases, with 15 bases sitting between them. The CDR3 loop reads CASSETGGANQPQHF. In DNA, the CDR3 is TGTGCCAGCAGCGAAACCGGGGGAGCCAATCAGCCCCAGCATTTT.

This clone was picked up a small number of times. V usage is TRBV7-2 and J usage is TRBJ1-6; 7 positions match TRBD1. The germline CDR1 and CDR2 sequences are SGHTA and FQGNSA. Unmatched junction bases numbered 5, after V lost 5 bases and J lost 7 bases. The CDR3 is 14 residues long. CDR3 amino acids: CASSHWDRNSPLHF. The CDR3 nucleotides are TGTGCCAGCAGCCACTGGGACAGAAATTCACCCCTCCACTTT.

The chain links TRBV7-2 to TRBJ2-2; a possible D gene is TRBD2 (6 bases). The CDR3 runs 18 residues. CDR1 is SGHTA and CDR2 is FQGNSA in the germline V gene. Trimming stripped 5 bases from V and 5 bases from J, with 24 bases between. Here the CDR3 DNA reads TGTGCCAGCAGCCAAAGGTCTCGGCTAGCGAGTCCTACCGGGGAGCTGTTTTTT. Translation: CASSQRSRLASPTGELFF.

The rearrangement joins TRBV4-1 to TRBJ1-4; perhaps TRBD1 as D (6 bases). The V gene's germline CDR1 is MGHRA and CDR2 YSYEKL. This CDR3 is 15 amino acids long. V was trimmed by 0 bases and J by 10 bases, leaving 15 bases between them. In DNA, the CDR3 is TGCGCCAGCAGCCAAGAGGTGACAGGTCTGGGAAAACTGTTTTTT. Protein sequence: CASSQEVTGLGKLFF.

The chain combines TRBV7-2 with TRBJ2-7; 10 positions match TRBD1. In germline, CDR1 is SGHTA, CDR2 FQGNSA. The V segment lost 6 bases and the J segment 6 bases; nucleotides outside the gene matches: 8. The CDR3 contains 14 residues. The CDR3 region is CASSRGQGSLEQYF. The CDR3 bases are TGTGCCAGCAGTCGGGGACAGGGGTCCCTCGAGCAGTACTTC.

The chain is built from TRBV9 and TRBJ2-1; D unclear. The CDR3 runs 15 residues. CDR1 and CDR2 from the germline V gene are SGDLS and YYNGEE. Between the trimmed V and J ends, which lost 1 base and 5 bases, there was a span of 13 bases. For the CDR3, the DNA is TGTGCCAGCAGCGTATCCGTAGCACTCGACAATGAGCAGTTCTTC. Translated, it gives CASSVSVALDNEQFF.